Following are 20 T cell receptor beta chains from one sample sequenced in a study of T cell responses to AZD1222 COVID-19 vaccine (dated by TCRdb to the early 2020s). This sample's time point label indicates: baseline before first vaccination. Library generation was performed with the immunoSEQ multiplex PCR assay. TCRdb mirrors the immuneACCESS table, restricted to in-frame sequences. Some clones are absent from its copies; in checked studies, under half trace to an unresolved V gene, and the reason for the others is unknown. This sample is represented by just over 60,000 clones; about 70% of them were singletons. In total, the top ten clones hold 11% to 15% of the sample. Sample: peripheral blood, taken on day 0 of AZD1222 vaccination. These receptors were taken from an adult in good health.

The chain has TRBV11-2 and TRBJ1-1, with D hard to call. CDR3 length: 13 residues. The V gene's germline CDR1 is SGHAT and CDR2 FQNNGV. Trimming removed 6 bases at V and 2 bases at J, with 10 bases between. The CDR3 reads CASSPSYNTEAFF. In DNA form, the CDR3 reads TGTGCCAGCAGTCCGTCTTATAACACTGAAGCTTTCTTT.

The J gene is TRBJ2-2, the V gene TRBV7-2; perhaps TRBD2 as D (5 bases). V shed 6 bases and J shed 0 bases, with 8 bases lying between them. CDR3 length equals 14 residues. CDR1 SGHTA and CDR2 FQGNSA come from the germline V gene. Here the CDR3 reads CASRSGPNTGELFF. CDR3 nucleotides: TGTGCCAGCAGGAGCGGACCGAACACCGGGGAGCTGTTTTTT. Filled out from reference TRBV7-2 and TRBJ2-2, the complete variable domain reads GAGVSQSPSNKVTEKGKDVELRCDPISGHTALYWYRQSLGQGLEFLIYFQGNSAPDKSGLPSDRFSAERTGGSVSTLTIQRTQQEDSAVYLCASRSGPNTGELFFGEGSRLTVL.

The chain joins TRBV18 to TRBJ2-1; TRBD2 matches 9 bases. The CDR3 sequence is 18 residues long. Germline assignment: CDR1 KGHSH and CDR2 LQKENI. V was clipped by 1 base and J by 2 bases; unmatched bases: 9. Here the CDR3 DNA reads TGTGCCAGCTCACCACGCGGGGCTAGCGGGGTGACCTACAATGAGCAGTTCTTC. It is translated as CASSPRGASGVTYNEQFF.

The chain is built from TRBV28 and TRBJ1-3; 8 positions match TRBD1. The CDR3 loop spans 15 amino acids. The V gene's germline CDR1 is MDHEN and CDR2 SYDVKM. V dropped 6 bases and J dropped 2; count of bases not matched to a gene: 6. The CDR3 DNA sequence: TGTGCCAGCAGCCTCTGGACAGGGACTGGAAACACCATATATTTT. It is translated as CASSLWTGTGNTIYF.

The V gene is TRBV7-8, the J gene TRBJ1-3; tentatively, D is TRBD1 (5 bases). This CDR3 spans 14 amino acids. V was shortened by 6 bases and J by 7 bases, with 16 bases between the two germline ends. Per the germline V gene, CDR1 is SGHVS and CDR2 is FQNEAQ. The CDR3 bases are TGTGCCAGCAGTTCTAGTGGGGGTCCGAACACCATATATTTT. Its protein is CASSSSGGPNTIYF.

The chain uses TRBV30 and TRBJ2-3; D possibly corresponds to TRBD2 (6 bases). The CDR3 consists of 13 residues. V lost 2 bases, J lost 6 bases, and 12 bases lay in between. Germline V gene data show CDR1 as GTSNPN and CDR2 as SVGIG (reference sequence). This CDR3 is CAWSTAGGDTQYF. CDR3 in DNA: TGTGCCTGGAGTACAGCGGGCGGGGATACGCAGTATTTT.

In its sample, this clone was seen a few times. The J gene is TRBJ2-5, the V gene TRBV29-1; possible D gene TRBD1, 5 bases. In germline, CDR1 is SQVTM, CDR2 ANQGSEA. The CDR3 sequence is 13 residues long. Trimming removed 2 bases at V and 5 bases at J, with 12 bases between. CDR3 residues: CSVEPRTTETQYF. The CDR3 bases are TGCAGCGTTGAACCGAGGACAACGGAGACCCAGTACTTC. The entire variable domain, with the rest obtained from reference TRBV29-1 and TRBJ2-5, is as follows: SAVISQKPSRDICQRGTSLTIQCQVDSQVTMMFWYRQQPGQSLTLIATANQGSEATYESGFVIDKFPISRPNLTFSTLTVSNMSPEDSSIYLCSVEPRTTETQYFGPGTRLLVL.

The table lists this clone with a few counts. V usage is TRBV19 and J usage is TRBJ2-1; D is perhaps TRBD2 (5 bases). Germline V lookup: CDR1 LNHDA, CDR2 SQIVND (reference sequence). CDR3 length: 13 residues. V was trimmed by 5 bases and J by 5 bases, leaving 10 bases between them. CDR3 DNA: TGTGCCAGTAGTCCCATGCGGGACAATGAGCAGTTCTTC. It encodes CASSPMRDNEQFF.

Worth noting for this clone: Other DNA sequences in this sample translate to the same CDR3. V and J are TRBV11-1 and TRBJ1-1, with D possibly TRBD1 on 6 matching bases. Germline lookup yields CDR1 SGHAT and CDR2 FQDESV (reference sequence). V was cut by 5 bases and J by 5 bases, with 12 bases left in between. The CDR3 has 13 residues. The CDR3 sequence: CASSPYRETEAFF. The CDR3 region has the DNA TGTGCCAGCAGCCCTTACAGGGAGACTGAAGCTTTCTTT.

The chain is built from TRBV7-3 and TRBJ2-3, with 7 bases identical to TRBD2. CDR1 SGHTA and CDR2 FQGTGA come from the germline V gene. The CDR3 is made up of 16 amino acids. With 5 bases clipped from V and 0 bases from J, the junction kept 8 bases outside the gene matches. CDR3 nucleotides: TGTGCCAGCAGCATCGCACTAGCGTCTAGCACAGATACGCAGTATTTT. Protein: CASSIALASSTDTQYF.

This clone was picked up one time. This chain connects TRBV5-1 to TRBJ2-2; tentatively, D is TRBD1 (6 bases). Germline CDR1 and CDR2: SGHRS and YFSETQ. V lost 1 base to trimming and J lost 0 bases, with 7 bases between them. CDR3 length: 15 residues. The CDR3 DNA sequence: TGCGCCAGCAGCTTGCAGGGGTCGAACACCGGGGAGCTGTTTTTT. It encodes CASSLQGSNTGELFF.

The CDR3 DNA sequence: TGTGCCAGCACGGCCGGAAACACCATATATTTT. This translates into CASTAGNTIYF. The chain recombines TRBV5-6 with TRBJ1-3, with D uncertain. The CDR3 runs to 11 residues. V was cut by 6 bases and J by 4 bases, with 5 bases left in between. The germline V gene encodes CDR1 SGHDT and CDR2 YYEEEE.

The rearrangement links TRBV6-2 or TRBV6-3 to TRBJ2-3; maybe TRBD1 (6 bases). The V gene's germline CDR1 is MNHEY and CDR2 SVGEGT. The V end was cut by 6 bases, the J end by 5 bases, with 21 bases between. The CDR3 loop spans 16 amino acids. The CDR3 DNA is TGTGCCAGCAGCCCTACGGAAGCAGGGGTAGGAGATACGCAGTATTTT. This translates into CASSPTEAGVGDTQYF.

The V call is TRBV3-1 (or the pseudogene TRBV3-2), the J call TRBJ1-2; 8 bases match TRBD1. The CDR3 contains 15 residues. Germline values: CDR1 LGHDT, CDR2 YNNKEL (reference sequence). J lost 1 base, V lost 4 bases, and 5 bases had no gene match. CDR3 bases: TGTGCCAGCAGCCCCGGACAGGGATATAACTATGGCTACACCTTC. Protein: CASSPGQGYNYGYTF.

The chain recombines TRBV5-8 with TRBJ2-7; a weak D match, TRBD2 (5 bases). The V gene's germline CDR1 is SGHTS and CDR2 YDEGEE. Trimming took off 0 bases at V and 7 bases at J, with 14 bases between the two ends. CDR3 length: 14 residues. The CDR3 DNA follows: TGTGCCAGCAGCTTGGTCGGCAGAACGGGGGAGCAGTACTTC. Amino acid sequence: CASSLVGRTGEQYF.

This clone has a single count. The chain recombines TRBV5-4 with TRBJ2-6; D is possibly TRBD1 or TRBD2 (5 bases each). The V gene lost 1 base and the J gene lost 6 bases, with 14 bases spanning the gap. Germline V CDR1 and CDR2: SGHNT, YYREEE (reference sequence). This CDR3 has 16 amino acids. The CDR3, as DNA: TGTGCCAGCAGCTTGTCGGGACCCAGCATGGCCAACGTCCTGACTTTC. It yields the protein CASSLSGPSMANVLTF.

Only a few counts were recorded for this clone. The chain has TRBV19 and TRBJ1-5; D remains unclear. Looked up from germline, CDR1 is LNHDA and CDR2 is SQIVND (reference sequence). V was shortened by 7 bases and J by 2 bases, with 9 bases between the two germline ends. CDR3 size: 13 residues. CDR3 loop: CASNARGNQPQHF. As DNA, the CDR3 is TGTGCCAGTAACGCCCGCGGCAATCAGCCCCAGCATTTT.

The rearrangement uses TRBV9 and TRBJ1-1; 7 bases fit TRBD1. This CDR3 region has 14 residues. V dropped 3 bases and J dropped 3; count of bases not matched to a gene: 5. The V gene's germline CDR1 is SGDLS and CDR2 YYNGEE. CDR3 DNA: TGTGCCAGCAGCGCTGAGGGACAGTACACTGAAGCTTTCTTT. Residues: CASSAEGQYTEAFF. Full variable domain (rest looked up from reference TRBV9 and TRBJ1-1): DSGVTQTPKHLITATGQRVTLRCSPRSGDLSVYWYQQSLDQGLQFLIQYYNGEERAKGNILERFSAQQFPDLHSELNLSSLELGDSALYFCASSAEGQYTEAFFGQGTRLTVV.

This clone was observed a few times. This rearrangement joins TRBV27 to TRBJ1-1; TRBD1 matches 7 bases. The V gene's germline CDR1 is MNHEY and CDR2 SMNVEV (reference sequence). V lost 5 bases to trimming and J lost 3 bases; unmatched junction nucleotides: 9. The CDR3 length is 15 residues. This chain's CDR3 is CASSTRTGKDTEAFF. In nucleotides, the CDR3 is TGTGCCAGCAGTACCCGGACAGGTAAAGACACTGAAGCTTTCTTT.

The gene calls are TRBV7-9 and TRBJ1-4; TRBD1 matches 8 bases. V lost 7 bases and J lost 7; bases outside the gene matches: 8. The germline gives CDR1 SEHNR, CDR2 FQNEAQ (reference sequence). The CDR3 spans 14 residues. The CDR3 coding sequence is TGTGCCAGCACCCTGAGGACAGGGTTTGAAAAACTGTTTTTT. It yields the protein CASTLRTGFEKLFF. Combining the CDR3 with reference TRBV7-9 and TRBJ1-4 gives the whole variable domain DTGVSQNPRHKITKRGQNVTFRCDPISEHNRLYWYRQTLGQGPEFLTYFQNEAQLEKSRLLSDRFSAERPKGSFSTLEIQRTEQGDSAMYLCASTLRTGFEKLFFGSGTQLSVL.